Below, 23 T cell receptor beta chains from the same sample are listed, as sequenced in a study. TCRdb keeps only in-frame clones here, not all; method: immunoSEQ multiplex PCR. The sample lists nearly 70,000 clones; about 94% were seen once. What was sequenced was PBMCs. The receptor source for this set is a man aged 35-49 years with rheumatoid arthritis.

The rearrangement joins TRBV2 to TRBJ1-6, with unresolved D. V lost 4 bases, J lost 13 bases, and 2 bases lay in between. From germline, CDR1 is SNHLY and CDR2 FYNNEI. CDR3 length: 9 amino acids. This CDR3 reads CASSVPLHF. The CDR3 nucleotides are TGTGCCAGCAGTGTTCCCCTCCACTTT.

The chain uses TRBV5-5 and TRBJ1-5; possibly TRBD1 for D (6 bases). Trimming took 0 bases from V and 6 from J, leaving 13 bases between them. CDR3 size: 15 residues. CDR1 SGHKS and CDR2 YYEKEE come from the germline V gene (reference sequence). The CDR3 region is CASSLDEGGGQPQHF. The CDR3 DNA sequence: TGTGCCAGCAGCTTGGATGAGGGAGGGGGTCAGCCCCAGCATTTT. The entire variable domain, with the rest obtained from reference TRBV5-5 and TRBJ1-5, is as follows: DAGVTQSPTHLIKTRGQQVTLRCSPISGHKSVSWYQQVLGQGPQFIFQYYEKEERGRGNFPDRFSARQFPNYSSELNVNALLLGDSALYLCASSLDEGGGQPQHFGDGTRLSIL.

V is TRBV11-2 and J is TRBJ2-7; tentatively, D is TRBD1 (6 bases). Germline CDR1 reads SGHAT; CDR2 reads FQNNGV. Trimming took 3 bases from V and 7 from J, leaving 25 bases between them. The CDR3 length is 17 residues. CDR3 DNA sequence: TGTGCCAGCAGCTTCCCCCGAGGCAGGGGAATTTTGGGAGAGCAGTACTTC. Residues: CASSFPRGRGILGEQYF.

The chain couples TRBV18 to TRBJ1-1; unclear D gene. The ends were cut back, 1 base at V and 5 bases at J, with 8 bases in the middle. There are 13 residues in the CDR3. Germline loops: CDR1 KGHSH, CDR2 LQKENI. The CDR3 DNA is TGTGCCAGCTCACCACAGAGGATGACTGAAGCTTTCTTT. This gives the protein CASSPQRMTEAFF.

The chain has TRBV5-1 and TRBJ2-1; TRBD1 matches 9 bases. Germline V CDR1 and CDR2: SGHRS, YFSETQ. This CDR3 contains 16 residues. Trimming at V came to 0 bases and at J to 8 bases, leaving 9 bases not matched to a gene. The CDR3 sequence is CASSLVRGQGIDEQFF. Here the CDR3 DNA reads TGCGCCAGCAGCTTGGTTCGAGGACAGGGGATTGATGAGCAGTTCTTC.

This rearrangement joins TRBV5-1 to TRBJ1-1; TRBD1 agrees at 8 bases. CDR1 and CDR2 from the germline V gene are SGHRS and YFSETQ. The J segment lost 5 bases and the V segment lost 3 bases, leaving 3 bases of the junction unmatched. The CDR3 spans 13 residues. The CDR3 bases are TGCGCCAGCAGCTATCAGGGGGCTACTGAAGCTTTCTTT. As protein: CASSYQGATEAFF.

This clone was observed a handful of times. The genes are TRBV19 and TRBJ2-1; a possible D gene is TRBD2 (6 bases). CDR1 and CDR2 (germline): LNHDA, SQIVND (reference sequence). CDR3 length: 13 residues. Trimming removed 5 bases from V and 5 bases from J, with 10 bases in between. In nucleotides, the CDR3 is TGTGCCAGTAGTGCGGGACTCCACAATGAGCAGTTCTTC. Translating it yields CASSAGLHNEQFF.

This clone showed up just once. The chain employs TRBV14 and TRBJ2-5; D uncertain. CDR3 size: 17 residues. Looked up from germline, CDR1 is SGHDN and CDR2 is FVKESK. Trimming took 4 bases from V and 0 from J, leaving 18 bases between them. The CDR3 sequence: CASSRSLESWDQETQYF. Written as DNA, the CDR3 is TGTGCCAGCAGCCGCTCTCTTGAGAGCTGGGACCAAGAGACCCAGTACTTC.

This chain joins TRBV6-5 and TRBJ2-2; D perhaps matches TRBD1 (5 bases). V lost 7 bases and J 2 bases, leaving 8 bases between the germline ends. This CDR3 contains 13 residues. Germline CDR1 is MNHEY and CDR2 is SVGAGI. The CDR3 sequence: CASMQGNTGELFF. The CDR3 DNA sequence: TGTGCCAGCATGCAGGGTAACACCGGGGAGCTGTTTTTT.

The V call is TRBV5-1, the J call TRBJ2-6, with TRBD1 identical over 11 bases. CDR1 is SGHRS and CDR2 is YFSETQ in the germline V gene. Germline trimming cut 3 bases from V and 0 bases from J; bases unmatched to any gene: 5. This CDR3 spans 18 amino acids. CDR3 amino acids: CASSSVGQGGSGANVLTF. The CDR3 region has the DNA TGCGCCAGCAGCTCGGTGGGACAGGGGGGCTCTGGGGCCAACGTCCTGACTTTC.

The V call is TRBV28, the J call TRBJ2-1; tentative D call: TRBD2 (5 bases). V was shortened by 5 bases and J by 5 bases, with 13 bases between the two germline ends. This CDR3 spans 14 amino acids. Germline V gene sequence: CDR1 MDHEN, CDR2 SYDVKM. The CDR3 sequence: CASSPPDYDNEQFF. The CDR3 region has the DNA TGTGCCAGCAGTCCTCCTGACTACGACAATGAGCAGTTCTTC.

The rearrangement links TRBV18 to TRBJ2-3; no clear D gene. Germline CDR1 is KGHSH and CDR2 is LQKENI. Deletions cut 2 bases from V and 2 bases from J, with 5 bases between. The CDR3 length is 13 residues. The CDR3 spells CASSPGHTDTQYF. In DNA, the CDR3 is TGTGCCAGCTCACCAGGCCACACAGATACGCAGTATTTT.

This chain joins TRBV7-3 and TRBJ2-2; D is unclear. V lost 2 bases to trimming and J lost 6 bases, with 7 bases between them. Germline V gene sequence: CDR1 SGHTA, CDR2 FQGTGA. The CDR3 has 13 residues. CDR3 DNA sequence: TGTGCCAGCAGCTTAGGGGTTCCCGGGGAGCTGTTTTTT. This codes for CASSLGVPGELFF.

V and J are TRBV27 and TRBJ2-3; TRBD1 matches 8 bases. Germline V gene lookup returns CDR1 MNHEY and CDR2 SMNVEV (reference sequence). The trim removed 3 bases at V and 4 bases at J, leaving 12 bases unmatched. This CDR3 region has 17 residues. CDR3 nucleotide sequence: TGTGCCAGCAGTTTCACGAACCAGGGGGCTGTTTCAGATACGCAGTATTTT. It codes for CASSFTNQGAVSDTQYF.

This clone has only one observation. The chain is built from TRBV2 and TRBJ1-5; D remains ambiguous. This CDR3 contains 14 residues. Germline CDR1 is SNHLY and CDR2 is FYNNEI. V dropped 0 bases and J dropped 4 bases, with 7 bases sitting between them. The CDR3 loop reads CASSEAGFNQPQHF. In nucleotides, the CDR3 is TGTGCCAGCAGTGAAGCCGGGTTTAATCAGCCCCAGCATTTT.

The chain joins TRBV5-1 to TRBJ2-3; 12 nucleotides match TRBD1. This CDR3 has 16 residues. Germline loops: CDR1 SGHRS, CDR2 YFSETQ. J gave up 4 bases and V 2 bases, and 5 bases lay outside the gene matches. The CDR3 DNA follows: TGCGCCAGCAGCTTTATGGGACAGGGGGCCGCAGATACGCAGTATTTT. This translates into CASSFMGQGAADTQYF.

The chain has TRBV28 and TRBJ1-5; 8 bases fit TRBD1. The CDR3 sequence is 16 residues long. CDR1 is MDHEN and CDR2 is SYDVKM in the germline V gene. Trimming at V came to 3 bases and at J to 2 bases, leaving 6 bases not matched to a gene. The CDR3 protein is CASSFPRGPGNQPQHF. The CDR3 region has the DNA TGTGCCAGCAGTTTTCCCAGGGGGCCAGGCAATCAGCCCCAGCATTTT.

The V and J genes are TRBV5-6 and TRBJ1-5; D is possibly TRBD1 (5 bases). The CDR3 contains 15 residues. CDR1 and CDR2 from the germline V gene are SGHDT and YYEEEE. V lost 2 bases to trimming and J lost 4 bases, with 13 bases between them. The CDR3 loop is CASSFGAAGNQPQHF. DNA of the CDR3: TGTGCCAGCAGCTTCGGGGCCGCGGGGAATCAGCCCCAGCATTTT.

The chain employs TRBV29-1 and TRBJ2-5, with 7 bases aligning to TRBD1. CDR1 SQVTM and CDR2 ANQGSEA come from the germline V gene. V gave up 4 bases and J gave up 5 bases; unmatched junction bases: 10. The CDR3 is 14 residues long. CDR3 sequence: CSVGVGGFGETQYF. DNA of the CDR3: TGCAGCGTTGGGGTAGGGGGCTTTGGGGAGACCCAGTACTTC.

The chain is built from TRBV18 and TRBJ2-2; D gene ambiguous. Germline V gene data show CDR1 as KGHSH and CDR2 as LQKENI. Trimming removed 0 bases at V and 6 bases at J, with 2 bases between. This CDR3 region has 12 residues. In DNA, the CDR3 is TGTGCCAGCTCACCACCCGCCGGGGAGCTGTTTTTT. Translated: CASSPPAGELFF.

Here the CDR3 DNA reads TGTGCCAGCAGCTTACCCCTCATGTCAGATACGCAGTATTTT. This encodes CASSLPLMSDTQYF. The chain combines TRBV7-9 with TRBJ2-3; no firm D call. The V gene's germline CDR1 is SEHNR and CDR2 FQNEAQ (reference sequence). The CDR3 sequence is 14 residues long. Trimming shortened V by 2 bases and J by 4 bases, and 10 bases separated the two germline ends.

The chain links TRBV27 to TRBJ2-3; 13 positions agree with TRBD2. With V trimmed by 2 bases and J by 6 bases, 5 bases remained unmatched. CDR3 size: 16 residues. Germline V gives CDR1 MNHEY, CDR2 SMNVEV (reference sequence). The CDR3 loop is CASSLGTSGVTDTQYF. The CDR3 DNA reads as TGTGCCAGCAGTTTAGGGACTAGCGGGGTCACTGATACGCAGTATTTT.

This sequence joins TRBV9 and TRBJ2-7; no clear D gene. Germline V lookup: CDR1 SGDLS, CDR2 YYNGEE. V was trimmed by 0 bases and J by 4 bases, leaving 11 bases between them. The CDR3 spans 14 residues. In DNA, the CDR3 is TGTGCCAGCAGCGTAGCTGGCGGCCATTACGAGCAGTACTTC. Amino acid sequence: CASSVAGGHYEQYF.